The next 22 T cell receptor beta chains were all read from a single sample in a study of blood T cell repertoires in COVID-19. Clones were read by immunoSEQ multiplex PCR, and TCRdb kept only the in-frame ones, dropping some. The sample has 110,000 or so clones, roughly 81% seen once. Sample: peripheral blood. The receptor set was obtained from a man aged 40-55 years with acute or convalescent COVID-19.

This clone was found once. The chain couples TRBV19 to TRBJ2-3, with 9 bases fitting TRBD2. The V gene end was trimmed by 7 bases and the J gene end by 6 bases; junction bases not matched to a gene: 14. Germline values: CDR1 LNHDA, CDR2 SQIVND (reference sequence). The CDR3 extends over 16 amino acids. CDR3: CASKERGAPLKDTQYF. The DNA of the CDR3 is TGTGCCAGTAAGGAGCGGGGGGCCCCCCTTAAGGATACGCAGTATTTT.

V usage is TRBV9 and J usage is TRBJ2-5, with 7 bases aligning to TRBD1. Germline trimming cut 8 bases from V and 2 bases from J; bases unmatched to any gene: 3. This CDR3 comprises 12 residues. The germline CDR1 and CDR2 sequences are SGDLS and YYNGEE. The CDR3 nucleotides are TGTGCCAGTGGACAGGCTCAAGAGACCCAGTACTTC. It is translated as CASGQAQETQYF.

V gene TRBV5-1 combines with J gene TRBJ1-4; possible D gene TRBD1, 6 bases. Germline loops: CDR1 SGHRS, CDR2 YFSETQ. This CDR3 has 16 residues. The V and J ends lost 1 base and 6 bases respectively, with 16 bases between them. The CDR3 DNA follows: TGCGCCAGCAGCTTGTCCTTACAGGGAGGGGATGAAAAACTGTTTTTT. Amino acids: CASSLSLQGGDEKLFF.

This chain uses TRBV7-2 with TRBJ2-7; 8 bases agree with TRBD2. CDR3 size: 15 residues. The germline V gene has CDR1 SGHTA and CDR2 FQGNSA. Trimming at V came to 6 bases and at J to 1 base, leaving 8 bases not matched to a gene. The CDR3 DNA reads TGTGCCAGCAGTCCTCTTCCGGGGGGGTCCTACGAGCAGTACTTC. Amino acid sequence: CASSPLPGGSYEQYF. Using reference TRBV7-2 and TRBJ2-7 for the parts outside the CDR3, the full variable domain is GAGVSQSPSNKVTEKGKDVELRCDPISGHTALYWYRQSLGQGLEFLIYFQGNSAPDKSGLPSDRFSAERTGGSVSTLTIQRTQQEDSAVYLCASSPLPGGSYEQYFGPGTRLTVT.

The chain couples TRBV2 to TRBJ1-1; 7 bases line up with TRBD1. The CDR3 extends over 14 amino acids. Losses at the gene ends were 7 bases for V and 2 bases for J; bases not matched to a gene: 7. Germline V CDR1 and CDR2: SNHLY, FYNNEI. CDR3 region: CASTGQIFNTEAFF. The CDR3 bases are TGTGCCAGCACGGGACAGATTTTCAACACTGAAGCTTTCTTT.

The rearrangement joins TRBV15 to TRBJ1-5; 8 bases are a match to TRBD1. V shed 0 bases, J shed 7 bases, and the junction held 5 bases outside the gene matches. Germline loops: CDR1 LNHNV, CDR2 YYDKDF (reference sequence). CDR3 length: 15 amino acids. In DNA form, the CDR3 reads TGTGCCACCAGCAGAGACAGGGGGCGCGGGCAGCCCCAGCATTTT. Translating it yields CATSRDRGRGQPQHF. The full variable domain, its missing parts supplied by reference TRBV15 and TRBJ1-5, is DAMVIQNPRYQVTQFGKPVTLSCSQTLNHNVMYWYQQKSSQAPKLLFHYYDKDFNNEADTPDNFQSRRPNTSFCFLDIRSPGLGDTAMYLCATSRDRGRGQPQHFGDGTRLSIL.

The chain recombines TRBV6-1 with TRBJ1-2, with a tentative D call TRBD1 (6 bases). In germline, CDR1 is MNHNS, CDR2 SASEGT. V gave up 2 bases and J gave up 7 bases, with 14 bases separating them. CDR3 length: 14 amino acids. The CDR3 loop is CASSERGVGGGYTF. CDR3 DNA: TGTGCCAGCAGTGAACGGGGAGTAGGGGGTGGCTACACCTTC.

CDR3 amino acids: CATSDWQNSWRNNQPQHF. The CDR3 DNA is TGTGCCACCAGTGATTGGCAGAACAGCTGGAGGAACAATCAGCCCCAGCATTTT. The chain uses TRBV24-1 and TRBJ1-5; no reliable D call. CDR1 and CDR2 from the germline V gene are KGHDR and SFDVKD. There are 18 residues in the CDR3. V shed 2 bases and J shed 3 bases, with 19 bases lying between them.

As for this clone: Distinct nucleotide sequences in the sample also encode this CDR3. CDR3 protein: CASSVDSSGNTIYF. The CDR3 coding sequence is TGTGCCAGCAGCGTTGACAGCTCTGGAAACACCATATATTTT. The gene calls are TRBV9 and TRBJ1-3; TRBD1 might be the D (5 bases). CDR1 SGDLS and CDR2 YYNGEE come from the germline V gene. Between the trimmed V and J ends, which lost 2 bases and 0 bases, there was a span of 6 bases. The CDR3 has 14 amino acids.

V and J are TRBV15 and TRBJ2-5; TRBD2 matches 10 bases. Germline values: CDR1 LNHNV, CDR2 YYDKDF (reference sequence). V was clipped by 3 bases and J by 5 bases; unmatched bases: 12. The length of the CDR3 is 17 residues. CDR3 nucleotides: TGTGCCACCAGCAGGGGCGGGTGGCTAGCGGGGGTTGAGACCCAGTACTTC. Residues: CATSRGGWLAGVETQYF. The whole variable domain, filled in from reference TRBV15 and TRBJ2-5, reads DAMVIQNPRYQVTQFGKPVTLSCSQTLNHNVMYWYQQKSSQAPKLLFHYYDKDFNNEADTPDNFQSRRPNTSFCFLDIRSPGLGDTAMYLCATSRGGWLAGVETQYFGPGTRLLVL.

The chain joins TRBV7-8 to TRBJ1-5; D might be TRBD1 (6 bases). The CDR3 length is 13 residues. Trimming cost V 5 bases and J 4 bases, with 9 bases left between them. CDR1 SGHVS and CDR2 FQNEAQ come from the germline V gene. CDR3 sequence (DNA): TGTGCCAGCAGCCGACAGGCAAATCAGCCCCAGCATTTT. Translated, it gives CASSRQANQPQHF.

V and J are TRBV11-2 and TRBJ2-4, with 7 bases that match TRBD1. V dropped 9 bases and J dropped 3; count of bases not matched to a gene: 8. Looked up from germline, CDR1 is SGHAT and CDR2 is FQNNGV. This CDR3 has 14 residues. CDR3 amino acids: CARIETGDKNIQYF. As DNA, the CDR3 is TGTGCCAGGATAGAAACAGGGGACAAAAACATTCAGTACTTC.

The chain links TRBV9 to TRBJ2-1, with unresolved D. The CDR3 extends over 15 amino acids. The V gene's germline CDR1 is SGDLS and CDR2 YYNGEE. Trimming took 5 bases from V and 2 from J, leaving 14 bases between them. The CDR3 here is CASSLDLGPYNEQFF. The CDR3 coding sequence is TGTGCCAGCAGTCTAGACTTGGGTCCCTACAATGAGCAGTTCTTC. The variable domain in full, completed from reference TRBV9 and TRBJ2-1, reads DSGVTQTPKHLITATGQRVTLRCSPRSGDLSVYWYQQSLDQGLQFLIQYYNGEERAKGNILERFSAQQFPDLHSELNLSSLELGDSALYFCASSLDLGPYNEQFFGPGTRLTVL.

The CDR3 nucleotides are TGTGCCAGCCGTCTACCGAGCTCCTACGAGCAGTACTTC. Residues: CASRLPSSYEQYF. This rearrangement joins TRBV2 to TRBJ2-7; D not certain. CDR3 length: 13 amino acids. CDR1 is SNHLY, CDR2 FYNNEI, per germline. V lost 8 bases to trimming and J lost 0 bases, with 11 bases between them. The full variable domain, with the rest looked up from reference TRBV2 and TRBJ2-7, is EPEVTQTPSHQVTQMGQEVILRCVPISNHLYFYWYRQILGQKVEFLVSFYNNEISEKSEIFDDQFSVERPDGSNFTLKIRSTKLEDSAMYFCASRLPSSYEQYFGPGTRLTVT.

The CDR3 DNA reads as TGTGCCAGTAGTAGCCCTGGGACAGGGTTCGACGAGCAGTACTTC. This gives the protein CASSSPGTGFDEQYF. V is TRBV19 and J is TRBJ2-7, with 9 bases fitting TRBD1. The V gene end was trimmed by 4 bases and the J gene end by 5 bases; junction bases not matched to a gene: 9. Germline CDR1 is LNHDA and CDR2 is SQIVND (reference sequence). The CDR3 runs to 15 residues.

The J gene is TRBJ1-2, the V gene TRBV20-1; D call uncertain. Germline lookup yields CDR1 DFQATT and CDR2 SNEGSKA (reference sequence). This CDR3 is built from 11 residues. Trimming removed 4 bases from V and 5 bases from J, with 8 bases in between. This chain's CDR3 is CSAMSDYGYTF. The CDR3, as DNA: TGCAGTGCTATGAGTGATTATGGCTACACCTTC.

A single count supports this clone. This sequence joins TRBV9 and TRBJ1-2; 9 nucleotides align to TRBD1. CDR3 length: 13 amino acids. V trimming: 6 bases; J trimming: 4 bases; junction bases outside the gene matches: 4. Germline CDR1 reads SGDLS; CDR2 reads YYNGEE. The CDR3 DNA follows: TGTGCCAGCACGGGACAGGGAGGCTATGGCTACACCTTC. Encoded protein: CASTGQGGYGYTF.

CDR3 in amino acids: CASSSTGQTDTQYF. DNA of the CDR3: TGTGCCAGCAGTTCGACAGGGCAGACAGATACGCAGTATTTT. This chain connects TRBV6-7 to TRBJ2-3; 7 nucleotides line up with TRBD1. TRBV6-7 is an ORF, with its function uncertain. The length of the CDR3 is 14 residues. V shed 4 bases and J 3 bases; nucleotides not matched to a gene: 4.

The genes are TRBV18 and TRBJ1-4, with unresolved D. Germline CDR1 is KGHSH and CDR2 is LQKENI. There are 13 residues in the CDR3. Trimming took off 5 bases at V and 10 bases at J, with 14 bases between the two ends. CDR3 sequence: CASSLSGGGKLFF. CDR3 bases: TGTGCCAGCTCATTATCGGGAGGAGGAAAACTGTTTTTT.

The rearrangement links TRBV5-1 to TRBJ2-3, with a weak D call TRBD2 (5 bases). Germline V lookup: CDR1 SGHRS, CDR2 YFSETQ. V lost 5 bases to trimming and J lost 4 bases, with 14 bases between them. The CDR3 is 14 residues long. Here the CDR3 reads CASSTVGVADTQYF. DNA of the CDR3: TGCGCCAGCAGTACCGTGGGAGTTGCAGATACGCAGTATTTT.

This sequence joins TRBV19 and TRBJ2-1; 16 bases fit TRBD2. V lost 0 bases to trimming and J lost 5 bases; unmatched junction nucleotides: 1. CDR3 length equals 17 residues. CDR1 and CDR2 from the germline V gene are LNHDA and SQIVND (reference sequence). The chain's CDR3 is CASSIEGLAGGDNEQFF. The CDR3 DNA follows: TGTGCCAGTAGTATAGAGGGACTAGCGGGGGGGGACAATGAGCAGTTCTTC.

The CDR3 here is CASSEQGPIGNTIYF. CDR3 DNA sequence: TGTGCCAGCAGTGAACAGGGTCCGATTGGAAACACCATATATTTT. This chain joins TRBV6-4 and TRBJ1-3, with D possibly matching TRBD1 (6 bases). In germline, CDR1 is MRHNA, CDR2 SNTAGT. This CDR3 region has 15 residues. The V end was cut by 3 bases, the J end by 3 bases, with 12 bases between.